The sequence of this T cell receptor beta chain was determined in a study of OX40 agonist ivuxolimab in advanced cancers. Study-level information: Partial responses were seen in three patients, one with hepatocellular carcinoma and two with cutaneous melanoma.

Libraries were prepared by immunoSEQ multiplex PCR; TCRdb keeps only in-frame clonotypes and omits some of them. Of 70,000 to 95,000 clones detected, about 81% appear once; the ten largest clones hold around 6.6%. With respect to this clone: Its target is not known.

With 5 bases removed from V and 4 bases from J, the gap between germline ends came to 14 bases. In germline, CDR1 is SGHTA, CDR2 FQGNSA. The CDR3 consists of 14 residues. Study-level points and caveats: At doses 0.1 to 3.0 mg/kg, CD4+ and CD8+ clones expanded. CD8+ T cells (on average) carried more expanded clones than CD4+ T cells.

The source of this sequence is an adult with an advanced solid tumor such as melanoma, head and neck, liver or kidney cancer. The sequenced sample was CD4+ or CD8+ T cells sorted from blood, obtained in a trial of the OX40 agonist ivuxolimab. This chain links TRBV7-2 with TRBJ1-1; D gene unclear. CDR3 residues: CASSPYGRATEAFF. The CDR3 DNA follows: TGTGCCAGCAGCCCATATGGCCGGGCCACTGAAGCTTTCTTT. Based on the CDR3 plus reference TRBV7-2 and TRBJ1-1, the full variable domain is GAGVSQSPSNKVTEKGKDVELRCDPISGHTALYWYRQSLGQGLEFLIYFQGNSAPDKSGLPSDRFSAERTGGSVSTLTIQRTQQEDSAVYLCASSPYGRATEAFFGQGTRLTVV.